This T cell receptor (beta chain) was sequenced for a study of T cell responses to AZD1222 COVID-19 vaccine. Only in-frame clones appear in the TCRdb table, and some are missing; sequencing was by immunoSEQ multiplex PCR. The repertoire has around 100,000 clones, around 94% of them found once; the top ten carry roughly 2.2%. V was trimmed by 6 bases and J by 3 bases, leaving 11 bases between them. The CDR3 is 13 amino acids. Remarks on this clone: What it binds is unknown.

General study points: Baseline seropositivity characterized only six AZD1222 recipients. Receipt of two AZD1222 doses was followed by a rise in Spike-specific TCR breadth and depth.

The clonotype comes from an adult in good health. The chain joins TRBV12-3 or TRBV12-4 to TRBJ1-1; TRBD1 might be the D (5 bases). The sample in question was peripheral blood, obtained on day 0 of AZD1222 vaccination. The CDR3 coding sequence is TGTGCCAGCAGCGCTCAGGGATACACTGAAGCTTTCTTT. As protein: CASSAQGYTEAFF.